The clone carrying this TCR beta chain occurred many times. The data are from a study of T cells in Graves' hyperthyroidism and ophthalmopathy. Template material for amplifying TCR beta CDR3 regions consisted of RNA transcripts. HTBI primers were the set used in a first-round RT-PCR of the TCR CDR3. TCRdb analysed the multiplex PCR reads with MiXCR anew, one entry per CDR3 protein. Among around 700,000 distinct CDR3 sequences listed, about 35% were seen once. This clonotype originated in a woman aged 40 to 55 with Graves' hyperthyroidism. The sequencing sample was made of blood.

In DNA, the CDR3 is TGTGCCACCTCGGGGGGTAGGGATCAGCCCCAGCATTTT. This translates into CATSGGRDQPQHF. The chain uses TRBV6-5 and TRBJ1-5; D might be TRBD1 (5 bases). The germline V and J ends were trimmed by 10 bases and 5 bases, with 15 bases remaining between them. This CDR3 spans 13 amino acids. Looked up from germline, CDR1 is MNHEY and CDR2 is SVGAGI.